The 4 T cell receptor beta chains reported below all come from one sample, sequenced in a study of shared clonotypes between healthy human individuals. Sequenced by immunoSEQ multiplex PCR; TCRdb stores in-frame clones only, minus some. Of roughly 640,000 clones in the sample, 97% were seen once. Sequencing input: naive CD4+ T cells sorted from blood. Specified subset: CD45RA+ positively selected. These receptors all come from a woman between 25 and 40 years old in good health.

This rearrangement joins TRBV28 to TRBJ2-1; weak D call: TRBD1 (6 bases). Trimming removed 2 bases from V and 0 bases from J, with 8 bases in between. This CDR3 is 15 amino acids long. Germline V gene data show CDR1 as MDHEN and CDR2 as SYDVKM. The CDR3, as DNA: TGTGCCAGCAGTTTAGCAGGGGCCTCCTACAATGAGCAGTTCTTC. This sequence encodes CASSLAGASYNEQFF.

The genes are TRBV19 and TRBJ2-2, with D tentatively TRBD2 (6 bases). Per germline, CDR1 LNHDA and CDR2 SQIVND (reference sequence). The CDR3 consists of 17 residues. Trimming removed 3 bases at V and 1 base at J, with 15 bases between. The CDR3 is CASSMRVDGGNTGELFF. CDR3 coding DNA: TGTGCCAGTAGTATGCGAGTGGACGGGGGGAACACCGGGGAGCTGTTTTTT. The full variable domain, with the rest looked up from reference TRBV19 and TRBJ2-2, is DGGITQSPKYLFRKEGQNVTLSCEQNLNHDAMYWYRQDPGQGLRLIYYSQIVNDFQKGDIAEGYSVSREKKESFPLTVTSAQKNPTAFYLCASSMRVDGGNTGELFFGEGSRLTVL.

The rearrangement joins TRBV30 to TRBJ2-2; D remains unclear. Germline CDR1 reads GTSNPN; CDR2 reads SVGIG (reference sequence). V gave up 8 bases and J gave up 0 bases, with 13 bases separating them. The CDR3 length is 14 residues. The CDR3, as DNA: TGTGCCGGGCGTAGGGCAACGAACACCGGGGAGCTGTTTTTT. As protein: CAGRRATNTGELFF.

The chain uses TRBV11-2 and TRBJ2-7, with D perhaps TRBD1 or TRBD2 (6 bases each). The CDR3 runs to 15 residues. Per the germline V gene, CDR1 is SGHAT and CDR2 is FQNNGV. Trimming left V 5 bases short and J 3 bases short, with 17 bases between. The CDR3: CASSVTSRGLYEQYF. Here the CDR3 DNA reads TGTGCCAGCAGCGTTACTAGCCGGGGGCTCTACGAGCAGTACTTC.